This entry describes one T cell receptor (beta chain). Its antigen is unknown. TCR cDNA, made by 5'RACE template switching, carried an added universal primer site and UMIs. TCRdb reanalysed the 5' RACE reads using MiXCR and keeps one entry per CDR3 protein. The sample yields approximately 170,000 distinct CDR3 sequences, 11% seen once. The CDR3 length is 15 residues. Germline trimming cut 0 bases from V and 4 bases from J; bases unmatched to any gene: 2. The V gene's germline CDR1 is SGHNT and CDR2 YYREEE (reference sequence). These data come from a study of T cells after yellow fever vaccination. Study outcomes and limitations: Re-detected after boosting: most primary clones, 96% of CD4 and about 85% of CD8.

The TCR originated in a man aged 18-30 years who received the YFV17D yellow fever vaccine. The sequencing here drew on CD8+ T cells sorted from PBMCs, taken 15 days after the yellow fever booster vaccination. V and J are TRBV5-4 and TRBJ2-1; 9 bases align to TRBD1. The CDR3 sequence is CASSLGGQGYNEQFF. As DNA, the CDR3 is TGTGCCAGCAGCTTGGGAGGACAGGGGTACAATGAGCAGTTCTTC.